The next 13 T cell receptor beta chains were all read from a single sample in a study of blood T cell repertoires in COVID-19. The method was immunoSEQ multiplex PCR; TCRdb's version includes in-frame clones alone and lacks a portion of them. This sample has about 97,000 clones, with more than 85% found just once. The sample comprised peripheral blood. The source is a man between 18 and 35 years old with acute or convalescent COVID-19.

The CDR3 DNA sequence: TGTGCCAGCAGCCTCCACCGGGGGGCAGGGAACACTGAAGCTTTCTTT. Amino acid sequence: CASSLHRGAGNTEAFF. This chain uses TRBV14 with TRBJ1-1, with D possibly TRBD1 on 6 matching bases. Germline V CDR1 and CDR2: SGHDN, FVKESK. CDR3 length: 16 amino acids. Trimming stripped 4 bases from V and 1 base from J, with 16 bases between. The full variable domain, rest sourced from reference TRBV14 and TRBJ1-1, is EAGVTQFPSHSVIEKGQTVTLRCDPISGHDNLYWYRRVMGKEIKFLLHFVKESKQDESGMPNNRFLAERTGGTYSTLKVQPAELEDSGVYFCASSLHRGAGNTEAFFGQGTRLTVV.

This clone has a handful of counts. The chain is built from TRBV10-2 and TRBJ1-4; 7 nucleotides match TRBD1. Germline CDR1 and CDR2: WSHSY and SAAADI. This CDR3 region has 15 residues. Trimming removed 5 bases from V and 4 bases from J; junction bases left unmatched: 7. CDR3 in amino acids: CASSRPGQVNEKLFF. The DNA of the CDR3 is TGCGCCAGCAGTCGTCCAGGACAGGTTAATGAAAAACTGTTTTTT.

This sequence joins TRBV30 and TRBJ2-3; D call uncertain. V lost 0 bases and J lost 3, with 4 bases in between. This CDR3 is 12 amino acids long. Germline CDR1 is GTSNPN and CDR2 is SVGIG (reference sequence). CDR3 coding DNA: TGTGCCTGGAGTGTACTTACAGATACGCAGTATTTT. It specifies CAWSVLTDTQYF.

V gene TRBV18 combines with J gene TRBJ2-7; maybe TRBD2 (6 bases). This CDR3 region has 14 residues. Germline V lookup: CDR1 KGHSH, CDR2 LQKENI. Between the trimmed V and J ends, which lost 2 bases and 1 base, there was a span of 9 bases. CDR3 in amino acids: CASSPSGGSYEQYF. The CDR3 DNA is TGTGCCAGCTCACCATCCGGGGGATCCTACGAGCAGTACTTC.

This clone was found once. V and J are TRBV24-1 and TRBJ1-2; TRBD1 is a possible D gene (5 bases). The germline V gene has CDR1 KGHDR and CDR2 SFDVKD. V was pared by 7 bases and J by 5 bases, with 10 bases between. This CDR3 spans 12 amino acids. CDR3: CATSREGYGYTF. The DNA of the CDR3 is TGTGCCACCAGCAGGGAGGGGTATGGCTACACCTTC.

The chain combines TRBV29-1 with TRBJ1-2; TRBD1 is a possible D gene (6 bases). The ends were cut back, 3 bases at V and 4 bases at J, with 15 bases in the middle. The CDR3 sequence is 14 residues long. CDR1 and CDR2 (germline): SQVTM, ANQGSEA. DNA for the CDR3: TGCAGCGTTGACACAGGGAAGCCGATCTATGGCTACACCTTC. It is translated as CSVDTGKPIYGYTF. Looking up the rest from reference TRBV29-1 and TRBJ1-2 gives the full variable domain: SAVISQKPSRDICQRGTSLTIQCQVDSQVTMMFWYRQQPGQSLTLIATANQGSEATYESGFVIDKFPISRPNLTFSTLTVSNMSPEDSSIYLCSVDTGKPIYGYTFGSGTRLTVV.

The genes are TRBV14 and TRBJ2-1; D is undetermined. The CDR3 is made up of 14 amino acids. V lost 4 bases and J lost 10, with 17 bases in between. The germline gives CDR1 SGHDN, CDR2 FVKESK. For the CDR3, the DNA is TGTGCCAGCAGCCCCGTCTATGTAGGCGGAGAGCAGTTCTTC. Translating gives CASSPVYVGGEQFF.

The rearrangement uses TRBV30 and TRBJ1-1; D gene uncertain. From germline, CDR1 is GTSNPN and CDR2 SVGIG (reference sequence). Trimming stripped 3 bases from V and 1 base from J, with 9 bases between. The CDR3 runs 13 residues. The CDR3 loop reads CAWSVTRNTEAFF. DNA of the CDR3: TGTGCCTGGAGCGTAACGCGGAACACTGAAGCTTTCTTT.

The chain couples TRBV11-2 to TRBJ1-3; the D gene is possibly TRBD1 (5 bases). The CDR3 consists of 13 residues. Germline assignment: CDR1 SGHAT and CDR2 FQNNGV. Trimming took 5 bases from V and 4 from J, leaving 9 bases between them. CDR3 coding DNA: TGTGCCAGCAGCCAGGGCAACGGAAACACCATATATTTT. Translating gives CASSQGNGNTIYF.

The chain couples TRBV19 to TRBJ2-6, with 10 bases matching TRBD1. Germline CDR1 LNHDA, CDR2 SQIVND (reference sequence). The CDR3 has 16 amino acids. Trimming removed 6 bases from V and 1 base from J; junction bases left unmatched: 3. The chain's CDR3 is CASRDRGLSGANVLTF. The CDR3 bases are TGTGCCAGTAGAGACAGGGGGCTTTCTGGGGCCAACGTCCTGACTTTC.

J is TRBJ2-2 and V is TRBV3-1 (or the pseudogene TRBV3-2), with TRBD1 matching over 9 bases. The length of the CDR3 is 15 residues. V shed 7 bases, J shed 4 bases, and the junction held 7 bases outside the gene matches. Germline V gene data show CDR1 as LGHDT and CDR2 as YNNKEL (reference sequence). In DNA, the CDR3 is TGTGCCAGCACCCCGACAGGGGGAAGCACCGGGGAGCTGTTTTTT. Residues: CASTPTGGSTGELFF.

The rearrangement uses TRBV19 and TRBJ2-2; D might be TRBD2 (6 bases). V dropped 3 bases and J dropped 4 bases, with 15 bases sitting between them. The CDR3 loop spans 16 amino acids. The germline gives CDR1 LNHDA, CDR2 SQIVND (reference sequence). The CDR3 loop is CASSIPAGRVTGELFF. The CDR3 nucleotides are TGTGCCAGTAGTATTCCGGCGGGGCGGGTCACCGGGGAGCTGTTTTTT.

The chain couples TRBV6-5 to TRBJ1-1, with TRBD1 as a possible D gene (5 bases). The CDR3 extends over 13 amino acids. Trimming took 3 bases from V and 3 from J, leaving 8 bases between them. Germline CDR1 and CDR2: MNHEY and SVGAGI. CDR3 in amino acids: CASSYDRYTEAFF. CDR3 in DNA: TGTGCCAGCAGTTATGACAGATACACTGAAGCTTTCTTT.